The 9 T cell receptor beta chains below were found in one sample sequenced in a study of shared clonotypes between healthy human individuals. Assay: immunoSEQ multiplex PCR; the TCRdb copy retains only in-frame clones and omits some. The data show roughly 700,000 clones, with around 74% seen just once and 1.5% to 2% held by the top ten. The sequencing sample was made of memory CD4+ T cells sorted from blood. Subset given: CD45RA-negative fraction. The source is a woman aged 25 to 45 in good health.

The DNA of the CDR3 is TGTGCCAGTAGGCAAAACACTGAAGCTTTCTTT. Translated, it gives CASRQNTEAFF. The rearrangement links TRBV19 to TRBJ1-1; no definite D call. The CDR3 extends over 11 amino acids. Per germline, CDR1 LNHDA and CDR2 SQIVND (reference sequence). V lost 6 bases to trimming and J lost 2 bases, with 4 bases between them.

The rearrangement links TRBV19 to TRBJ1-5; the D is unclear. The CDR3 extends over 12 amino acids. The ends were cut back, 3 bases at V and 3 bases at J, with 3 bases in the middle. Per germline, CDR1 LNHDA and CDR2 SQIVND (reference sequence). The CDR3 DNA sequence: TGTGCCAGTAGTATCCCCAATCAGCCCCAGCATTTT. Translation: CASSIPNQPQHF.

The chain recombines TRBV27 with TRBJ1-2; the D is unclear. V was clipped by 6 bases and J by 5 bases, with 19 bases between them. CDR1 and CDR2 (germline): MNHEY, SMNVEV (reference sequence). This CDR3 spans 15 amino acids. In DNA form, the CDR3 reads TGTGCCAGCAGAACGACCCCCGCAGCTCAGTATGGCTACACCTTC. Protein sequence: CASRTTPAAQYGYTF.

The chain has TRBV11-2 and TRBJ2-5; 9 bases agree with TRBD2. The CDR3 runs to 14 residues. Germline V lookup: CDR1 SGHAT, CDR2 FQNNGV. V trimming: 6 bases; J trimming: 5 bases; junction bases outside the gene matches: 7. CDR3 loop: CASRGGLASETQYF. CDR3 coding DNA: TGTGCCAGCAGGGGAGGACTAGCGAGTGAGACCCAGTACTTC. Full variable domain (missing parts from reference TRBV11-2 and TRBJ2-5): EAGVAQSPRYKIIEKRQSVAFWCNPISGHATLYWYQQILGQGPKLLIQFQNNGVVDDSQLPKDRFSAERLKGVDSTLKIQPAKLEDSAVYLCASRGGLASETQYFGPGTRLLVL.

About this clone: The sample holds other DNA sequences that translate to the same CDR3. This chain joins TRBV28 and TRBJ2-7, with D hard to call. CDR1 and CDR2 (germline): MDHEN, SYDVKM. V lost 3 bases and J lost 3, with 9 bases in between. This CDR3 comprises 13 residues. The CDR3 nucleotides read TGTGCCAGCAGTTTGGGCACGTTCTACGAGCAGTACTTC. Its translation: CASSLGTFYEQYF.

This rearrangement joins TRBV5-5 to TRBJ2-7; D uncertain. Per the germline V gene, CDR1 is SGHKS and CDR2 is YYEKEE (reference sequence). The CDR3 is made up of 12 amino acids. The ends were cut back, 4 bases at V and 3 bases at J, with 8 bases in the middle. CDR3 nucleotide sequence: TGTGCCAGCAGCCCAACCGGCTACGAGCAGTACTTC. The encoded protein is CASSPTGYEQYF.

The chain carries TRBV21-1 and TRBJ2-7; the listed D gene, TRBD1, was not tested against the DNA. TRBV21-1 is a known pseudogene. The CDR3 spans 14 residues. DNA of the CDR3: TGTGCCAGCAGCCTCCGGGACAAGGAGCACGAGCAGTACTTC. Its protein is CASSLRDKEHEQYF.

The chain links TRBV2 to TRBJ2-1; D perhaps matches TRBD1 (5 bases). V was trimmed by 3 bases and J by 6 bases, leaving 6 bases between them. The CDR3 sequence is 12 residues long. The germline V gene has CDR1 SNHLY and CDR2 FYNNEI. The CDR3 DNA reads TGTGCCAGCAGTGACGACAGCAATGAGCAGTTCTTC. Translated: CASSDDSNEQFF.

This clone was seen only a few times. The chain carries TRBV28 and TRBJ2-7, with D tentatively TRBD1 (5 bases). Germline V lookup: CDR1 MDHEN, CDR2 SYDVKM. V lost 4 bases and J 9 bases, leaving 13 bases between the germline ends. The CDR3 runs 12 residues. The CDR3: CASSSQGRGQYF. In DNA, the CDR3 is TGTGCCAGCAGTTCCCAGGGCCGCGGGCAGTACTTC.